The rows below give T cell receptor beta chains drawn from one sample of a study of T-cell memory formation after mild COVID-19. TCRdb re-derived calls from the 5' RACE reads in MiXCR, one entry per CDR3 protein. Here the sample spans under 450,000 distinct CDR3 sequences, less than 25% being singletons. Input material: PBMCs or a T cell subset sorted from them (not recorded which). These receptors were taken from a man younger than 35 who had mild COVID-19 (a few samples of this study predate the infection). Cell type and time point are not known. Each CDR3 is given with its conserved first and last residue. The D gene is left open where the match is weak. Only some rows state a clone size, as once, few, many or a class for expanded clones.

d_gene	v_gene	abundance	j_gene	CDR3aa	CDR3nt
TRBD1	TRBV7-9	-	TRBJ1-5	CASSGDRARQPQHF	TGTGCCAGCAGCGGCGACAGGGCTAGGCAGCCCCAGCATTTT
-	TRBV7-3	few	TRBJ2-5	CASSVQGPGETQYF	TGTGCCAGCAGCGTCCAGGGGCCAGGAGAGACCCAGTACTTC
TRBD1	TRBV20-1	-	TRBJ1-6	CSAIGSPSGTGGSNSPLHF	TGCAGTGCCATAGGATCCCCTTCCGGGACAGGGGGCAGTAATTCACCCCTCCACTTT
-	TRBV18	few	TRBJ1-6	CASSPDGVSDSYNSPLHF	TGTGCCAGCTCCCCGGACGGGGTTAGCGACTCCTATAATTCACCCCTCCACTTT
TRBD1	TRBV11-3	-	TRBJ2-1	CASSWTGINEQFF	TGTGCCAGCAGCTGGACAGGGATCAATGAGCAGTTCTTC
TRBD1	TRBV7-2	few	TRBJ2-1	CASRLSGGKFF	TGTGCCAGCAGGTTATCAGGGGGAAAGTTCTTC
-	TRBV6-2/TRBV6-3	-	TRBJ1-5	CASSYSKYSNQPQHF	TGTGCCAGCAGTTACTCGAAATATAGCAATCAGCCCCAGCATTTT
-	TRBV29-1	-	TRBJ2-1	CSVEEPGSGYEQFF	TGCAGCGTTGAAGAGCCGGGGTCAGGATATGAGCAGTTCTTC
-	TRBV7-2	-	TRBJ2-5	CASSSPERIQETQYF	TGTGCCAGCAGCTCCCCCGAGCGAATTCAAGAGACCCAGTACTTC
TRBD2	TRBV6-2/TRBV6-3	-	TRBJ2-1	CASSPLAGTYNEQFF	TGTGCCAGCAGCCCACTAGCGGGGACCTACAATGAGCAGTTCTTC
TRBD1	TRBV5-6	few	TRBJ2-5	CASSPWTGWETQYF	TGTGCCAGCAGCCCCTGGACAGGGTGGGAGACCCAGTACTTC
TRBD2	TRBV10-3	few	TRBJ2-5	CATTPGLAGQETQYF	TGTGCCACCACCCCGGGACTAGCGGGACAAGAGACCCAGTACTTC
-	TRBV5-1	few	TRBJ2-2	CASAPGSANTGELFF	TGCGCCAGCGCTCCCGGGTCCGCGAACACCGGGGAGCTGTTTTTT
TRBD1	TRBV5-6	few	TRBJ2-5	CASSRDRRRMGQETQYF	TGTGCCAGCAGCCGGGACAGGCGTAGGATGGGTCAAGAGACCCAGTACTTC
-	TRBV4-3	few	TRBJ1-4	CASSQAKRGKNEKLFF	TGCGCCAGCAGCCAAGCCAAACGGGGGAAAAATGAAAAACTGTTTTTT
-	TRBV15	few	TRBJ1-2	CATRALGDFLSGYTF	TGTGCCACCCGAGCTTTGGGGGATTTCCTGAGCGGCTACACCTTC
-	TRBV28	-	TRBJ2-1	CASGSGDNEQFF	TGTGCCAGCGGGAGCGGTGACAATGAGCAGTTCTTC
-	TRBV12-3/TRBV12-4	few	TRBJ1-5	CASSQGHSNQPQHF	TGTGCCAGCAGCCAGGGGCATAGCAATCAGCCCCAGCATTTT
-	TRBV14	-	TRBJ1-2	CASSRAPGYGYTF	TGTGCCAGCAGTCGGGCCCCCGGCTATGGCTACACCTTC
TRBD1	TRBV11-3	few	TRBJ2-2	CASSLGQGDTGELFF	TGTGCCAGCAGCTTAGGACAGGGGGACACCGGGGAGCTGTTTTTT
-	TRBV9	few	TRBJ1-1	CASSRGRGNTEAFF	TGTGCCAGCAGCCGGGGCAGGGGGAACACTGAAGCTTTCTTT
-	TRBV5-1	few	TRBJ2-4	CASSQSVRTFAKNIQYF	TGCGCCAGCAGCCAATCGGTTAGGACATTCGCCAAAAACATTCAGTACTTC
-	TRBV7-7	-	TRBJ2-3	CASASDVFTDTQYF	TGTGCTAGTGCTAGCGATGTCTTCACAGATACGCAGTATTTT
TRBD1	TRBV7-9	few	TRBJ1-3	CASSVGQIGNTIYF	TGTGCCAGCAGCGTGGGACAGATTGGAAACACCATATATTTT
TRBD1	TRBV7-9	-	TRBJ1-3	CASSSRTGGDTIYF	TGTGCCAGCAGCAGTCGGACAGGCGGGGACACCATATATTTT
-	TRBV27	few	TRBJ2-7	CASSFRATYEQYF	TGTGCCAGCAGTTTCCGGGCCACTTACGAGCAGTACTTC
-	TRBV3-1	few	TRBJ2-7	CASSINLGVEQYF	TGTGCCAGCAGCATTAACCTGGGGGTCGAGCAGTACTTC
-	TRBV12-3/TRBV12-4	many	TRBJ1-1	CASSLVEAFF	TGTGCCAGCAGTTTGGTTGAAGCTTTCTTT
-	TRBV5-1	few	TRBJ2-7	CASRGDPFNEQYF	TGCGCCAGCAGGGGGGACCCCTTCAACGAGCAGTACTTC
-	TRBV20-1	few	TRBJ2-2	CSASSRGNTGELFF	TGCAGTGCTAGTTCGCGGGGCAACACCGGGGAGCTGTTTTTT
-	TRBV20-1	few	TRBJ1-1	CSARDTLQGNTEAFF	TGCAGTGCTAGGGACACCCTCCAGGGGAACACTGAAGCTTTCTTT
-	TRBV20-1	once	TRBJ1-5	CSAIIGGAGGNQPQHF	TGCAGTGCTATAATCGGTGGGGCGGGGGGTAATCAGCCCCAGCATTTT
-	TRBV12-3/TRBV12-4	-	TRBJ1-2	CASSFEGRGYGYTF	TGTGCCAGCAGTTTTGAGGGGCGAGGCTATGGCTACACCTTC
-	TRBV20-1	-	TRBJ2-7	CSARTDTYEQYF	TGCAGTGCTAGAACTGACACCTACGAGCAGTACTTC
TRBD2	TRBV12-3/TRBV12-4	few	TRBJ2-5	CASSAAGEGTQYF	TGTGCCAGCTCTGCCGCGGGGGAAGGGACCCAGTACTTC
TRBD2	TRBV7-2	many	TRBJ2-2	CASRRGGRDAGTGELFF	TGTGCCAGCAGGCGGGGGGGCAGGGACGCCGGCACCGGGGAGCTGTTTTTT
-	TRBV6-2/TRBV6-3	-	TRBJ1-5	CASSPRDSYSQPQHF	TGTGCCAGCAGTCCTCGAGACAGTTACAGTCAGCCCCAGCATTTT
-	TRBV20-1	-	TRBJ1-1	CSASIGGANTEAFF	TGCAGTGCTAGTATAGGGGGGGCGAACACTGAAGCTTTCTTT
-	TRBV11-2	few	TRBJ2-3	CASSRLVSTDTQYF	TGTGCCAGCAGTCGTTTGGTGAGCACAGATACGCAGTATTTT
TRBD1	TRBV30	few	TRBJ1-2	CAWSPGTGVGYTF	TGTGCCTGGAGCCCCGGGACAGGGGTTGGCTACACCTTC
-	TRBV27	-	TRBJ2-6	CASSPRGPSGANVLTF	TGTGCCAGCAGCCCCCGGGGACCTTCAGGGGCCAACGTCCTGACTTTC
-	TRBV3-1	-	TRBJ1-5	CASSQDLGGLQPQHF	TGTGCCAGCAGCCAAGATCTTGGGGGGCTTCAGCCCCAGCATTTT
-	TRBV4-1	-	TRBJ2-1	CASSQAAEQFF	TGCGCCAGCAGCCAAGCGGCTGAGCAGTTCTTC
TRBD2	TRBV7-2	few	TRBJ2-3	CASSLEGTSGTDTQYF	TGTGCCAGCAGCTTAGAGGGGACTAGCGGCACAGATACGCAGTATTTT
-	TRBV4-2	-	TRBJ2-4	CASSQDGRTHASPSKNIQYF	TGTGCCAGCAGCCAAGATGGGCGGACGCATGCCTCACCTTCCAAAAACATTCAGTACTTC
-	TRBV12-3/TRBV12-4	few	TRBJ1-5	CASSDGEYSNQPQHF	TGTGCCAGCAGCGACGGGGAATATAGCAATCAGCCCCAGCATTTT
TRBD1	TRBV20-1	-	TRBJ1-6	CSAVTGNNSPLHF	TGCAGTGCTGTGACAGGGAATAATTCACCCCTCCACTTT
TRBD2	TRBV5-1	few	TRBJ2-5	CASSPGGAAGGIQETQYF	TGCGCCAGCAGCCCGGGAGGGGCGGCGGGGGGAATTCAAGAGACCCAGTACTTC
-	TRBV5-1	-	TRBJ2-4	CASSRHPIAKNIQYF	TGCGCCAGCAGCCGTCACCCCATAGCCAAAAACATTCAGTACTTC
-	TRBV7-2	few	TRBJ1-3	CASSLRWGRVNSGNTIYF	TGTGCCAGCAGCCTAAGATGGGGGAGGGTAAACTCTGGAAACACCATATATTTT
TRBD2	TRBV9	-	TRBJ2-7	CASSVRASGSYEQYF	TGTGCCAGCAGCGTAAGGGCTAGCGGCTCCTACGAGCAGTACTTC
TRBD2	TRBV7-9	medium-sized	TRBJ2-1	CASSFGTSGDEQFF	TGTGCCAGCAGCTTTGGAACTAGCGGGGACGAGCAGTTCTTC
-	TRBV2	few	TRBJ2-3	CASSDGVQGTQYF	TGTGCCAGCAGTGATGGGGTACAGGGTACGCAGTATTTT
TRBD1	TRBV10-2	few	TRBJ2-1	CASRPLTGGPYNEQFF	TGCGCCAGCAGACCACTGACAGGGGGCCCGTACAATGAGCAGTTCTTC
-	TRBV29-1	-	TRBJ1-2	CSVDETSGTDYTF	TGCAGCGTTGATGAGACATCTGGTACTGACTACACCTTC
-	TRBV7-9	few	TRBJ1-4	CASSPSQGREKLFF	TGTGCCAGCAGCCCCAGTCAGGGGAGGGAAAAACTGTTTTTT
TRBD1	TRBV4-1	-	TRBJ1-2	CASRIGQGYYGYTF	TGCGCCAGCAGGATAGGACAGGGTTACTATGGCTACACCTTC
-	TRBV6-1	few	TRBJ1-6	CASSEVNGVRVNSPLHF	TGTGCCAGCAGTGAAGTCAACGGCGTCAGAGTTAATTCACCCCTCCACTTT
-	TRBV28	-	TRBJ1-5	CASRPRWQALGAQHF	TGTGCCAGCAGGCCGAGGTGGCAGGCGCTCGGGGCCCAGCATTTT
-	TRBV20-1	few	TRBJ1-1	CSAGDNEAFF	TGCAGTGCTGGGGACAATGAAGCTTTCTTT